The next 11 T cell receptor beta chains were all read from a single sample in a study of blood T cell repertoires in COVID-19. The protocol was immunoSEQ multiplex PCR, while the TCRdb copy is restricted to in-frame clones and leaves out a portion. The sample lists about 40,000 clones, about 90% seen once, with about an eighth in the top ten. The sequencing sample was made of peripheral blood. These receptors were collected from a man aged 70-80 years with acute or convalescent COVID-19.

The gene calls are TRBV7-9 and TRBJ1-5; 10 bases agree with TRBD1. The germline CDR1 and CDR2 sequences are SEHNR and FQNEAQ (reference sequence). Trimming at V came to 5 bases and at J to 4 bases, leaving 8 bases not matched to a gene. There are 16 residues in the CDR3. CDR3 sequence reads: CASSPGTGVRNQPQHF. For the CDR3, the DNA is TGTGCCAGCAGCCCCGGGACAGGGGTAAGGAATCAGCCCCAGCATTTT.

This chain connects TRBV4-2 to TRBJ2-1, with D tentatively TRBD2 (5 bases). This CDR3 spans 14 amino acids. V was clipped by 0 bases and J by 3 bases, with 6 bases between them. The germline CDR1 and CDR2 sequences are LGHNA and YNFKEQ. The CDR3 coding sequence is TGTGCCAGCAGCCAAGACGGGGACTACAATGAGCAGTTCTTC. It is translated as CASSQDGDYNEQFF.

The chain has TRBV29-1 and TRBJ2-7; maybe TRBD1 (5 bases). The CDR3 contains 13 residues. Germline-derived CDR1 and CDR2 are SQVTM and ANQGSEA. V lost 4 bases, J lost 7 bases, and 17 bases lay in between. CDR3 sequence: CSVAPQDSREQYF. Here the CDR3 DNA reads TGCAGCGTTGCACCACAGGATTCGCGGGAGCAGTACTTC.

The chain recombines TRBV5-4 with TRBJ1-1; 9 bases are shared with TRBD1. Germline CDR1 and CDR2: SGHNT and YYREEE (reference sequence). This CDR3 region has 14 residues. The V gene end was trimmed by 3 bases and the J gene end by 7 bases; junction bases not matched to a gene: 7. The CDR3 spells CASSWGTGMGEAFF. CDR3 in DNA: TGTGCCAGCAGCTGGGGGACAGGGATGGGTGAAGCTTTCTTT.

The chain recombines TRBV7-2 with TRBJ1-4, with no clear D. In germline, CDR1 is SGHTA, CDR2 FQGNSA. CDR3 length: 13 amino acids. The ends were cut back, 3 bases at V and 0 bases at J, with 2 bases in the middle. The CDR3: CASSFATNEKLFF. Here the CDR3 DNA reads TGTGCCAGCAGCTTCGCAACTAATGAAAAACTGTTTTTT.

V usage is TRBV5-4 and J usage is TRBJ1-2; 7 bases map to TRBD1. The germline V gene encodes CDR1 SGHNT and CDR2 YYREEE (reference sequence). The CDR3 runs 13 residues. Germline trimming cut 4 bases from V and 4 bases from J; bases unmatched to any gene: 4. This chain's CDR3 is CASSADRVYGYTF. The CDR3 DNA reads as TGTGCCAGCAGCGCCGACAGGGTCTATGGCTACACCTTC.

The count of this clone is one. The chain couples TRBV7-2 to TRBJ1-2, with 7 bases identical to TRBD1. The CDR3 spans 15 residues. Germline loops: CDR1 SGHTA, CDR2 FQGNSA. Trimming removed 5 bases from V and 5 bases from J; junction bases left unmatched: 11. The CDR3 region has the DNA TGTGCCAGCAGCCGCTCCGGACAGGCTACTTATGGCTACACCTTC. Its translation: CASSRSGQATYGYTF.

The rearrangement joins TRBV5-5 to TRBJ2-1; D gene uncertain. V was trimmed by 2 bases and J by 4 bases, leaving 13 bases between them. Germline loops: CDR1 SGHKS, CDR2 YYEKEE (reference sequence). This CDR3 region has 15 residues. CDR3 DNA sequence: TGTGCCAGCAGCTTAGGCGCGACTTTGTACAATGAGCAGTTCTTC. This sequence encodes CASSLGATLYNEQFF.

The CDR3 region is CASSLSRYEQYF. In nucleotides, the CDR3 is TGTGCCAGCAGCCTATCAAGATACGAGCAGTACTTC. This chain uses TRBV2 with TRBJ2-7; D not resolved. V was cut by 6 bases and J by 4 bases, with 10 bases left in between. The CDR3 is made up of 12 amino acids. In germline, CDR1 is SNHLY, CDR2 FYNNEI.

The chain links TRBV27 to TRBJ1-1; 10 bases match TRBD1. This CDR3 comprises 15 residues. Germline V gives CDR1 MNHEY, CDR2 SMNVEV (reference sequence). The ends lost 5 bases at V and 5 bases at J; junction bases unmatched: 8. The CDR3 region is CASSAPGQGRTEAFF. CDR3 nucleotides: TGTGCCAGCAGTGCGCCGGGACAGGGGAGGACTGAAGCTTTCTTT.

The chain couples TRBV7-9 to TRBJ1-2; the match to TRBD1 covers 9 bases. This CDR3 comprises 14 residues. CDR1 and CDR2 from the germline V gene are SEHNR and FQNEAQ (reference sequence). The V gene end was trimmed by 5 bases and the J gene end by 4 bases; junction bases not matched to a gene: 5. CDR3 sequence reads: CASSLVTGGYGYTF. The DNA for the CDR3 is TGTGCCAGCAGCCTCGTGACAGGGGGCTATGGCTACACCTTC.